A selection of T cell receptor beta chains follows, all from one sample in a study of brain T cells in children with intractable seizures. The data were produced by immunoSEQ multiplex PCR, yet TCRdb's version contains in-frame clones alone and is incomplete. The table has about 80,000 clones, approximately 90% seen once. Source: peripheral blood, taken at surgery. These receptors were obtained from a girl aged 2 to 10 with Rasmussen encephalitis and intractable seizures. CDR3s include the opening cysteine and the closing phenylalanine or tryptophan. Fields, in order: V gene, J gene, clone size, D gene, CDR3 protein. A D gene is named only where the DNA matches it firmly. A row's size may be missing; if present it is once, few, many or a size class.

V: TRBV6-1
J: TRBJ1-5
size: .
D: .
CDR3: CASSDFGSYQPQHF

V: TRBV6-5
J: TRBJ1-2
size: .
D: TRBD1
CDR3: CASTGQAHYGYTF

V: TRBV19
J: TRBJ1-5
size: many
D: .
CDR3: CASSISSGNQPQHF

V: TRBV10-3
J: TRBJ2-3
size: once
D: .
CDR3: CAIRSGTSTDTQYF

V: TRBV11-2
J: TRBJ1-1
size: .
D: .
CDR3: CASSLGPRRAFF

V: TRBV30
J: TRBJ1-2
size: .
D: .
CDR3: CAWSSRATYYGYTF

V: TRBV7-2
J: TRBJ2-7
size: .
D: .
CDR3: CASSGNPYFEQYF

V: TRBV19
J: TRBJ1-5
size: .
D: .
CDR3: CASSEYYQPQHF

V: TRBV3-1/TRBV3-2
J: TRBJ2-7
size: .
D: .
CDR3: CASSQGSTGEQYF

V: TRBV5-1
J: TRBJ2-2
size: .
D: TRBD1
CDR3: CASSLAGGRTGELFF

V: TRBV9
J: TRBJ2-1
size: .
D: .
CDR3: CASSVATRDEQFF

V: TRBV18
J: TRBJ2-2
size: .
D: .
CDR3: CASSGRGGNTGELFF

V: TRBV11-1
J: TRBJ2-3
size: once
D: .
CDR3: CASSLEATTDTQYF

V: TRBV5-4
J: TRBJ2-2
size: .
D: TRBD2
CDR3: CASSSSSGRAGTGELFF

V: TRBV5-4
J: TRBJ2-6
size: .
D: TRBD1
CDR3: CASSFRDRGSGANVLTF

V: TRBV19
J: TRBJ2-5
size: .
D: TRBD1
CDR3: CATKYRGQETQYF

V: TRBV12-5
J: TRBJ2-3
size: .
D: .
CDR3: CASGLRTGALGGRGTDTQYF

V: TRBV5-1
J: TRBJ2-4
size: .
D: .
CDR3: CASSLDPRGNIQYF